The present T cell receptor beta chain was sequenced within a study of cytomegalovirus exposure and HLA in healthy donors. Overall study context: Researchers found that roughly 77% of almost 400 genotyped donors fell within the Caucasian-associated ancestry cluster.

Findings and limits, study-wide: Some highly shared sequence variants likely arose as a pipeline artifact. Reports indicate that TCR beta sequences accurately predicted the HLA-A and HLA-B alleles of most subjects.

Worth noting for this clone: Its antigen is currently unknown.

PCR was performed using 60 Vbeta and 13 Jbeta primers. Only in-frame clones appear in the TCRdb table, and some are missing; sequencing was by immunoSEQ multiplex PCR. The sample consists of more than 70,000 clones, roughly 80% of them appearing once. The CDR3 has 18 residues. Trimming left V 1 base short and J 9 bases short, with 28 bases between. Germline-derived CDR1 and CDR2 are MGHRA and YSYEKL. The sequenced sample was PBMCs. The chain employs TRBV4-1 and TRBJ2-7, with D maybe TRBD2 (5 bases). This TCR was recovered from a boy aged 5-17 years in good health and CMV-seronegative. The CDR3 is CASSQGRASGSSAGGQYF. The DNA of the CDR3 is TGCGCCAGCAGCCAAGGCCGGGCCTCGGGCTCTTCGGCGGGCGGGCAGTACTTC.